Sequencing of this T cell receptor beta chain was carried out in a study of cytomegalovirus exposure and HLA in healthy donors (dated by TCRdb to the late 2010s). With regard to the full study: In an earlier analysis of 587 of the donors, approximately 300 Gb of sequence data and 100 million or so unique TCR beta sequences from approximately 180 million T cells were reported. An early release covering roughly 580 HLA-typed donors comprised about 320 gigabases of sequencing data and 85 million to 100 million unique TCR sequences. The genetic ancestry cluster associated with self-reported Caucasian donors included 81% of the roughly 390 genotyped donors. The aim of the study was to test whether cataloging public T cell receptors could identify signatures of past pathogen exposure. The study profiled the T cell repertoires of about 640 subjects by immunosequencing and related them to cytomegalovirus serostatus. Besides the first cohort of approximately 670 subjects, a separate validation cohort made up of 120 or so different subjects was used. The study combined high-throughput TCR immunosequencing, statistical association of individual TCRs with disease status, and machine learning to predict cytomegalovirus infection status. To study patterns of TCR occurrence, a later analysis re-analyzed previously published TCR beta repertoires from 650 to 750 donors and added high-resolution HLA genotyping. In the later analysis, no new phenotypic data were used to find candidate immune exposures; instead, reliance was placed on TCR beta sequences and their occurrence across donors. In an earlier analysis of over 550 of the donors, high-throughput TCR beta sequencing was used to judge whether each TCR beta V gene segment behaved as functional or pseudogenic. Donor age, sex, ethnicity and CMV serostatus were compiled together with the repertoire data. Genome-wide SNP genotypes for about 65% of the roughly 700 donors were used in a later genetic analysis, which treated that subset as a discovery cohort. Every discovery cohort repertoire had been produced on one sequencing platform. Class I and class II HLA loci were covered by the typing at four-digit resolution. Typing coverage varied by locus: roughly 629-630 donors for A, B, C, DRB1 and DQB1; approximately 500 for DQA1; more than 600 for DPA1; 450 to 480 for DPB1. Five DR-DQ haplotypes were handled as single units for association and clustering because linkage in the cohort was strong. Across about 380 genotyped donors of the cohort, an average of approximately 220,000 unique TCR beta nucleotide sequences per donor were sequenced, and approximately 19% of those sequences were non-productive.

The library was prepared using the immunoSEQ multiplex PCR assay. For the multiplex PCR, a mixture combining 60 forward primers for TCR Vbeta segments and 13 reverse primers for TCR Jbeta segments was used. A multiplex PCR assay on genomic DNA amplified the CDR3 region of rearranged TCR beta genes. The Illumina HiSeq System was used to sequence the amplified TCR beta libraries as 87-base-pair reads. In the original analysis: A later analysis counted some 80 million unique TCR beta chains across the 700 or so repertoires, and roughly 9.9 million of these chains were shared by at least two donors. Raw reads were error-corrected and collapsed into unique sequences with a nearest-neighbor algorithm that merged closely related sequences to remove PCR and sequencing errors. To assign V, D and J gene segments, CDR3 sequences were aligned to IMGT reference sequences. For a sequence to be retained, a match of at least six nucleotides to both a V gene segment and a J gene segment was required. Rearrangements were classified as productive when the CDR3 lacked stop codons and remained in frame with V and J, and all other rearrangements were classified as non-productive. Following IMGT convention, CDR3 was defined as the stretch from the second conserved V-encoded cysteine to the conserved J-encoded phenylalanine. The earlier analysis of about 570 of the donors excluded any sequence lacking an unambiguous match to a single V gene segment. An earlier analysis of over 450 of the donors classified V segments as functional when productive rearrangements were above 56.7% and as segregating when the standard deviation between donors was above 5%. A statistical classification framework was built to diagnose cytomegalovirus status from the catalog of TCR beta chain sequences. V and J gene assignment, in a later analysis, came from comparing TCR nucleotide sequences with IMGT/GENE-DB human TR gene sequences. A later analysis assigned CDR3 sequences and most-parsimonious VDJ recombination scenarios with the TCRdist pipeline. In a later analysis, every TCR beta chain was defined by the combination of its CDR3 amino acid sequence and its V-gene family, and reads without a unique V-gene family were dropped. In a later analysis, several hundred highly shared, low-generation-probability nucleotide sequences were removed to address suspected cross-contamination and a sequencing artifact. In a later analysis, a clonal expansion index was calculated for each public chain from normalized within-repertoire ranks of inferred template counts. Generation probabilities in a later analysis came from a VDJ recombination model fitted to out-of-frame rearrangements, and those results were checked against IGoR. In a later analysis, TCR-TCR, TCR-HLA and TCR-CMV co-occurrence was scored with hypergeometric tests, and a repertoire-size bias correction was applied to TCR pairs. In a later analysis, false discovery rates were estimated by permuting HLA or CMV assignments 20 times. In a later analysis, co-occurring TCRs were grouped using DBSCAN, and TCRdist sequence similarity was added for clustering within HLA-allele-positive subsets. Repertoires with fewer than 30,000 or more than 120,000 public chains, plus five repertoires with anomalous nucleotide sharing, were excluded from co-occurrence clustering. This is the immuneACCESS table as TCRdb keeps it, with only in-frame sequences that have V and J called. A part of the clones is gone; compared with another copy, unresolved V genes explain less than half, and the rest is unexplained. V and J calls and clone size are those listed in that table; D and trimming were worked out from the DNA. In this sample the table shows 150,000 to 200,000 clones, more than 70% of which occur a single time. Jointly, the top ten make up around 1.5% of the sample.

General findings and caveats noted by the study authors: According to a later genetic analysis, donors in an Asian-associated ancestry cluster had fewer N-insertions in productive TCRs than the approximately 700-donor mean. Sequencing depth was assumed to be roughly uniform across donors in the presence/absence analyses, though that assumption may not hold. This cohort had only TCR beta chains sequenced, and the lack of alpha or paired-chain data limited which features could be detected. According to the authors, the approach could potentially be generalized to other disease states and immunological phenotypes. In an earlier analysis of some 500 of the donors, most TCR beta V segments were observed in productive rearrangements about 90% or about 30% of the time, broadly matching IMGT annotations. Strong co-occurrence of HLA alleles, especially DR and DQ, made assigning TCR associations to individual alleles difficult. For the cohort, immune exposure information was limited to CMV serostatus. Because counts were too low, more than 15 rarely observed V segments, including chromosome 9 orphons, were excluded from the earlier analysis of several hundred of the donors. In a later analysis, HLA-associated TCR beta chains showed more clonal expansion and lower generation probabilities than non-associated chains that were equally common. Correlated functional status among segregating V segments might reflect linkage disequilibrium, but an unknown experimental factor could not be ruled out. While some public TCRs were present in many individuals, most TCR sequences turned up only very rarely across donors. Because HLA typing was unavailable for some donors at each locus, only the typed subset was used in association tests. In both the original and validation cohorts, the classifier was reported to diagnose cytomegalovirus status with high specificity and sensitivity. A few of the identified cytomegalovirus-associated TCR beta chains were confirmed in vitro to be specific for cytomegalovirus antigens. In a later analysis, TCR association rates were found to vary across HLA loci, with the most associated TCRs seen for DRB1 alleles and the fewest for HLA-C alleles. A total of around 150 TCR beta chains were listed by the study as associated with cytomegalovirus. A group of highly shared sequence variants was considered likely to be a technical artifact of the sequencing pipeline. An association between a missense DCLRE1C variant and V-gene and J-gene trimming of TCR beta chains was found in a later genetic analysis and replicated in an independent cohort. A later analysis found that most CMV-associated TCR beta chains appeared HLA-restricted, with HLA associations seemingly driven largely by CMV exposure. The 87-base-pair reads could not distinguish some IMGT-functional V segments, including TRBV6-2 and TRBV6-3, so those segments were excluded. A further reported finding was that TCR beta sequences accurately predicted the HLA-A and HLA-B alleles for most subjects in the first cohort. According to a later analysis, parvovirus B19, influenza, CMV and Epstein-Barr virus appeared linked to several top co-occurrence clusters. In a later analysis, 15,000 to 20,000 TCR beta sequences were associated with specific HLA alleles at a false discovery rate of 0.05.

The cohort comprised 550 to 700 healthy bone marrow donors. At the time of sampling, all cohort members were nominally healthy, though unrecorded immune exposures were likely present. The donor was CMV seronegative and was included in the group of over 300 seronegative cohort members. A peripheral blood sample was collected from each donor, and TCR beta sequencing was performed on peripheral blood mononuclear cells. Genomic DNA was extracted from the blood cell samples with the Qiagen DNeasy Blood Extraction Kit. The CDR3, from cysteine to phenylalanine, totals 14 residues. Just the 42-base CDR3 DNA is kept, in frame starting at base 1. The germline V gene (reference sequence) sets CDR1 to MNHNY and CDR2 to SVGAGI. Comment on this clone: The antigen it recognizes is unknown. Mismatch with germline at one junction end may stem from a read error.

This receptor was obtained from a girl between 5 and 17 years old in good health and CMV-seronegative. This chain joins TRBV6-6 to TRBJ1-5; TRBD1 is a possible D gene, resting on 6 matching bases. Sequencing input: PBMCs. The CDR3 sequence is CASSYRAGAQSCEF. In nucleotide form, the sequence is TGTGCCAGCAGTTACAGGGCAGGGGCGCAATCTTGTGAATTT.